Shown below are 3 T cell receptor beta chains from a single sample sequenced in a study of shared clonotypes between healthy human individuals. Assay used: immunoSEQ multiplex PCR; TCRdb lists only in-frame clones, some missing. The repertoire holds roughly 1,500,000 clones, about 98% seen once, with 0.45% in the top ten. Sequenced: naive CD4+ T cells sorted from blood. Sample subset: CD45RA+ positively selected. The receptor source for this set is a man aged 30-40 years in good health.

The chain carries TRBV28 and TRBJ2-7; tentative D call: TRBD2 (5 bases). The ends were cut back, 6 bases at V and 3 bases at J, with 18 bases in the middle. The germline CDR1 and CDR2 sequences are MDHEN and SYDVKM. The CDR3 consists of 15 residues. This CDR3 reads CASRRRGLYGYEQYF. The CDR3 DNA reads as TGTGCCAGCAGGCGGAGAGGGCTTTATGGCTACGAGCAGTACTTC.

The CDR3 reads CASTTALDGTGGLREQYF. In nucleotides, the CDR3 is TGTGCCAGCACGACAGCCTTGGACGGGACAGGGGGCTTAAGGGAGCAGTACTTC. The V gene is TRBV27, the J gene TRBJ2-7; 12 bases line up with TRBD1. The trim removed 7 bases at V and 7 bases at J, leaving 20 bases unmatched. Germline CDR1 reads MNHEY; CDR2 reads SMNVEV (reference sequence). This CDR3 comprises 18 residues.

This clone was counted once. The chain combines TRBV9 with TRBJ2-3; 12 nucleotides match TRBD2. The CDR3 is made up of 18 amino acids. Losses at the gene ends were 3 bases for V and 2 bases for J; bases not matched to a gene: 10. Germline lookup yields CDR1 SGDLS and CDR2 YYNGEE. In DNA, the CDR3 is TGTGCCAGCAGCGGGACTAGCGGGAACTCGTTTCACACAGATACGCAGTATTTT. This codes for CASSGTSGNSFHTDTQYF.